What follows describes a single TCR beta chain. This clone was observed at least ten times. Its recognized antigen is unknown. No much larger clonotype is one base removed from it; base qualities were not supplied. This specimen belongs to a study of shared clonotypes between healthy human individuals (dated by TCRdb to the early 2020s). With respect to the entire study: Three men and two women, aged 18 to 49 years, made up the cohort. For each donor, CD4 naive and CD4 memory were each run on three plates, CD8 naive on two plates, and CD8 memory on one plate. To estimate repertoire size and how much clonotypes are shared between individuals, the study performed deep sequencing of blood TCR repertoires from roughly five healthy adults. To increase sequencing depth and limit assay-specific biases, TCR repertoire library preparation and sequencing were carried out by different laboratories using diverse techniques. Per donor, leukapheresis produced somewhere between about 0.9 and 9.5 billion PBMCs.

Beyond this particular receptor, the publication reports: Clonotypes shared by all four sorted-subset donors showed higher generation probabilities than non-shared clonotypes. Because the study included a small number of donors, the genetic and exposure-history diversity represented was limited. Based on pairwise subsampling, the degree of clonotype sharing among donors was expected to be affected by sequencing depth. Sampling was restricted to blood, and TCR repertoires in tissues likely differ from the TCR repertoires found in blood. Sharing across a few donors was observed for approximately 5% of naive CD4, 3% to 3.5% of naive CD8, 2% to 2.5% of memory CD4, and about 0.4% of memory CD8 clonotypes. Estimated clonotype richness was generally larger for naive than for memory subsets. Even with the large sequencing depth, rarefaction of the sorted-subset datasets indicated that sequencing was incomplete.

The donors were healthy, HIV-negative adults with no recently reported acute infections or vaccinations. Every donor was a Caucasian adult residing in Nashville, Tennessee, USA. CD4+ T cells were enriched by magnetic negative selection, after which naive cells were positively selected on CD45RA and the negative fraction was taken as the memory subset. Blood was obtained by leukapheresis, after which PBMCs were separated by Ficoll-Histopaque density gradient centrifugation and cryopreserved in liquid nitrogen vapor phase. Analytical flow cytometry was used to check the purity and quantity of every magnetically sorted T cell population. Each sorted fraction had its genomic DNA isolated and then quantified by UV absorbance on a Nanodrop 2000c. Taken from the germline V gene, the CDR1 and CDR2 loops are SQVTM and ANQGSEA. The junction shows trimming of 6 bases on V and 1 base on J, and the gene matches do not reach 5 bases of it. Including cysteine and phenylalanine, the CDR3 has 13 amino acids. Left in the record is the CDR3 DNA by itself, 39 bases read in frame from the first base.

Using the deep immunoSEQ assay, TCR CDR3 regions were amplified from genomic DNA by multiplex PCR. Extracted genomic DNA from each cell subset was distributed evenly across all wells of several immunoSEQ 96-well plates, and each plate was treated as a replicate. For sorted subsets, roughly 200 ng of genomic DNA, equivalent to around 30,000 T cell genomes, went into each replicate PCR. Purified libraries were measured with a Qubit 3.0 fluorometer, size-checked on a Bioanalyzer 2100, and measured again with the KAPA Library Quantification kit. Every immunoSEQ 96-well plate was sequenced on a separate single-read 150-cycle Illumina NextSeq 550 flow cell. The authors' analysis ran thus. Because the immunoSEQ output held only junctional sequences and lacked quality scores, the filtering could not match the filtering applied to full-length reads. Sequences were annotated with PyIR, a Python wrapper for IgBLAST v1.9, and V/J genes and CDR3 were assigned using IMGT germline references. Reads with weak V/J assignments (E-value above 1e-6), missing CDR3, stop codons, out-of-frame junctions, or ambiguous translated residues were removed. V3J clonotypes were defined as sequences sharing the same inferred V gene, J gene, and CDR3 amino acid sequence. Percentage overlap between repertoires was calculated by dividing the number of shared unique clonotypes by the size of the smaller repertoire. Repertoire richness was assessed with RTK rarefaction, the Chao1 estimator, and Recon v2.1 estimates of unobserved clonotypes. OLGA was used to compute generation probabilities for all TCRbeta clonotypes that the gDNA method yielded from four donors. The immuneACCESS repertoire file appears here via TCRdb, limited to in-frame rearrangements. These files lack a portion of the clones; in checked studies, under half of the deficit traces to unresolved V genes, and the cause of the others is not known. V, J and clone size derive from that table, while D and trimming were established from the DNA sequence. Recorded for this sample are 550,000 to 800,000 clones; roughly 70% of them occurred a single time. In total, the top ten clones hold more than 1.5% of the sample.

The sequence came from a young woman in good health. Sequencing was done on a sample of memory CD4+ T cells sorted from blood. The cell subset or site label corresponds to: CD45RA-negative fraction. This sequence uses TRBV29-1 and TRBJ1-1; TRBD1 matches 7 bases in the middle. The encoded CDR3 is CSVTGVPNTEAFF. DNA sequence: TGCAGCGTAACAGGGGTCCCGAACACTGAAGCTTTCTTT.